This TCR beta chain was found in a study of cytomegalovirus exposure and HLA in healthy donors. Study observations and caveats: Association of a missense DCLRE1C variant with TCR beta V- and J-gene trimming was reported in a later analysis. Reports indicate that TCR beta sequences accurately predicted the HLA-A and HLA-B alleles of most subjects.

On this clone itself: Its specificity is unknown.

This CDR3 comprises 14 residues. V lost 7 bases to trimming and J lost 4 bases, with 14 bases between them. CDR1 is SGHTA and CDR2 is FQGNSA in the germline V gene. PCR involved 60 Vbeta and 13 Jbeta primers. The table came from immunoSEQ multiplex PCR; TCRdb's copy has only in-frame clones and leaves some out. The sample has 150,000 to 200,000 clones, about 79% seen once. V usage is TRBV7-2 and J usage is TRBJ2-1; D is perhaps TRBD2 (5 bases). This sequence originates from a man between 18 and 35 years old in good health and CMV-seronegative. Material for sequencing was PBMCs. Written as DNA, the CDR3 is TGTGCCAGCACCGCCACCAGCGGATACAATGAGCAGTTCTTC. Encoded protein: CASTATSGYNEQFF. Filled out from reference TRBV7-2 and TRBJ2-1, the complete variable domain reads GAGVSQSPSNKVTEKGKDVELRCDPISGHTALYWYRQSLGQGLEFLIYFQGNSAPDKSGLPSDRFSAERTGGSVSTLTIQRTQQEDSAVYLCASTATSGYNEQFFGPGTRLTVL.